This TCR beta chain was identified in a study of control samples from healthy donors and cancer patients. This clone was seen only a few times. Sequencing was performed with immunoSEQ multiplex PCR; in TCRdb, only in-frame clones are kept and a portion is missing. The sample lists about 180,000 clones; nearly 90% were seen once. The length of the CDR3 is 16 residues. The ends were cut back, 6 bases at V and 4 bases at J, with 20 bases in the middle. Germline values: CDR1 MGHDK, CDR2 SYGVNS. The chain uses TRBV25-1 and TRBJ2-3; maybe TRBD1 (5 bases). The source material was blood. The sequence was obtained from a woman aged 45-59 years in good health. This CDR3 is CASRSYVAGNADTQYF. The CDR3, as DNA: TGTGCCAGCAGATCCTACGTGGCAGGGAACGCAGATACGCAGTATTTT. Using reference TRBV25-1 and TRBJ2-3 for the parts outside the CDR3, the full variable domain is EADIYQTPRYLVIGTGKKITLECSQTMGHDKMYWYQQDPGMELHLIHYSYGVNSTEKGDLSSESTVSRIRTEHFPLTLESARPSHTSQYLCASRSYVAGNADTQYFGPGTRLTVL.